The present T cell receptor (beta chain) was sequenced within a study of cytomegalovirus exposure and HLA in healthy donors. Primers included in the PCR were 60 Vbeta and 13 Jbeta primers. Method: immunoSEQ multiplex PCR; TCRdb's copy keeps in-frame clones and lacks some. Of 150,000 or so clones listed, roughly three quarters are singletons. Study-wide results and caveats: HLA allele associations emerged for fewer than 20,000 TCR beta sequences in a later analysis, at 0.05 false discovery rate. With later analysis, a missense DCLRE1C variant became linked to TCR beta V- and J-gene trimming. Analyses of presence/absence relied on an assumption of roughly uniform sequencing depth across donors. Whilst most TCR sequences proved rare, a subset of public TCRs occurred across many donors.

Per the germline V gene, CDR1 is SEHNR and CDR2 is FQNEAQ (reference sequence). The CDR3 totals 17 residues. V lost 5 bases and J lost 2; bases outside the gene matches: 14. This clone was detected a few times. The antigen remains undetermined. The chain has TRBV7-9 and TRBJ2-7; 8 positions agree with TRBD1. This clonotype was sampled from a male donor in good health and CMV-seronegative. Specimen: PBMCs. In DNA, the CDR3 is TGTGCCAGCAGCCCTATATCGGACAGGGTGAATACCTACGAGCAGTACTTC. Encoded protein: CASSPISDRVNTYEQYF.